The 17 T cell receptor beta chains below come from one sample, sequenced in a study of control samples from healthy donors and cancer patients. Measured with immunoSEQ multiplex PCR; TCRdb has only the in-frame clones, and not every one. Here the sample spans about 110,000 clones, about 89% being singletons. The sample consisted of blood. These receptors were collected from a woman between 50 and 59 years old in good health.

The chain carries TRBV5-5 and TRBJ2-5, with D unclear. Germline loops: CDR1 SGHKS, CDR2 YYEKEE (reference sequence). Deletions cut 0 bases from V and 3 bases from J, with 6 bases between. The CDR3 has 13 amino acids. The CDR3 loop is CASSLDWEETQYF. The CDR3 nucleotides are TGTGCCAGCAGCTTGGACTGGGAAGAGACCCAGTACTTC.

J is TRBJ2-7 and V is TRBV10-3; D is unresolved. Trimming left V 9 bases short and J 1 base short, with 10 bases between. This CDR3 has 12 residues. Germline V lookup: CDR1 ENHRY, CDR2 SYGVKD. This CDR3 reads CAIKTPSYEQYV. Written as DNA, the CDR3 is TGTGCCATTAAGACTCCTTCCTACGAGCAGTACGTC.

V gene TRBV3-1 (or the pseudogene TRBV3-2) combines with J gene TRBJ1-1; D ambiguous. The CDR3 sequence is 13 residues long. The V gene lost 3 bases and the J gene lost 1 base, with 6 bases spanning the gap. Germline V gene lookup returns CDR1 LGHDT and CDR2 YNNKEL (reference sequence). The CDR3 here is CASSHTANTEAFF. In DNA form, the CDR3 reads TGTGCCAGCAGCCACACAGCGAACACTGAAGCTTTCTTT.

The V and J genes are TRBV30 and TRBJ1-1; the D is unclear. Germline V CDR1 and CDR2: GTSNPN, SVGIG (reference sequence). The CDR3 totals 12 residues. V dropped 4 bases and J dropped 4 bases, with 10 bases sitting between them. CDR3 amino acids: CAWTPAGTEAFF. The CDR3 DNA reads TGTGCCTGGACCCCCGCGGGCACTGAAGCTTTCTTT.

V and J are TRBV7-9 and TRBJ2-3, with 7 bases lining up with TRBD1. Germline trimming cut 1 base from V and 6 bases from J; bases unmatched to any gene: 7. The CDR3 consists of 15 residues. Germline lookup yields CDR1 SEHNR and CDR2 FQNEAQ (reference sequence). The CDR3 protein is CASSLVLTGDDTQYF. In nucleotides, the CDR3 is TGTGCCAGCAGCTTAGTTTTAACAGGGGATGATACGCAGTATTTT.

A note on this clone: One end of the junction does not line up with germline, which may come from a read error. The chain carries TRBV4-3 and TRBJ2-1; D unresolved. Germline CDR1 and CDR2: LGHNA and YSLEER. The CDR3 sequence is 15 residues long. CDR3 in DNA: TGCGCCAGCAGCCAAGAGAGCACCGGAGACCCTGCGAGGATCTTC. As protein: CASSQESTGDPARIF.

The chain couples TRBV7-9 to TRBJ1-4, with D perhaps TRBD1 (5 bases). The CDR3 spans 17 residues. CDR1 is SEHNR, CDR2 FQNEAQ, per germline (reference sequence). The ends were cut back, 0 bases at V and 3 bases at J, with 14 bases in the middle. The CDR3 bases are TGTGCCAGCAGCTTAGCCTTGGGGGGGTCAGCTAATGAAAAACTGTTTTTT. This sequence encodes CASSLALGGSANEKLFF.

The rearrangement joins TRBV27 to TRBJ2-5, with D tentatively TRBD2 (7 bases). Trimming shortened V by 4 bases and J by 5 bases, and 17 bases separated the two germline ends. This CDR3 has 15 amino acids. CDR1 MNHEY and CDR2 SMNVEV come from the germline V gene (reference sequence). The chain's CDR3 is CASSSLGGRPETQYF. In DNA form, the CDR3 reads TGTGCCAGCAGTTCCTTGGGGGGGCGCCCGGAGACCCAGTACTTC.

CDR3 nucleotide sequence: TGTGCCAGCAGCTTAAGATCATTGTGGGACGAGGATACGCAGTATTTT. Its protein product is CASSLRSLWDEDTQYF. The chain carries TRBV7-2 and TRBJ2-3; D possibly uses TRBD1 or TRBD2 (5 bases each). The germline gives CDR1 SGHTA, CDR2 FQGNSA. Between the trimmed V and J ends, which lost 2 bases and 6 bases, there was a span of 18 bases. The CDR3 covers 16 residues. Complete variable domain (other parts from reference TRBV7-2 and TRBJ2-3): GAGVSQSPSNKVTEKGKDVELRCDPISGHTALYWYRQSLGQGLEFLIYFQGNSAPDKSGLPSDRFSAERTGGSVSTLTIQRTQQEDSAVYLCASSLRSLWDEDTQYFGPGTRLTVL.

The chain employs TRBV18 and TRBJ1-4; 8 nucleotides agree with TRBD1. There are 12 residues in the CDR3. CDR1 KGHSH and CDR2 LQKENI come from the germline V gene. With 4 bases clipped from V and 13 bases from J, the junction kept 5 bases outside the gene matches. The CDR3 sequence is CASSLGQGGLFF. CDR3 bases: TGTGCCAGCTCACTCGGACAGGGTGGACTGTTTTTT.

The J gene is TRBJ1-4, the V gene TRBV2; D might be TRBD1 (5 bases). Trimming removed 6 bases at V and 5 bases at J, with 13 bases between. Germline lookup yields CDR1 SNHLY and CDR2 FYNNEI. This CDR3 contains 14 residues. The CDR3 DNA reads as TGTGCCAGCAGGGCTGAGTGGGGGAATGAAAAACTGTTTTTT. Protein sequence: CASRAEWGNEKLFF. Looking up the rest from reference TRBV2 and TRBJ1-4 gives the full variable domain: EPEVTQTPSHQVTQMGQEVILRCVPISNHLYFYWYRQILGQKVEFLVSFYNNEISEKSEIFDDQFSVERPDGSNFTLKIRSTKLEDSAMYFCASRAEWGNEKLFFGSGTQLSVL.

The V gene is TRBV4-1, the J gene TRBJ2-1; 8 bases line up with TRBD2. After removal of 4 bases from V and 1 base from J, the junction contained 6 bases not matched to a gene. This CDR3 spans 16 amino acids. Germline V gene sequence: CDR1 MGHRA, CDR2 YSYEKL. CDR3 DNA sequence: TGCGCCAGCAGCCTTCTAGCGGGCGTTTCCTACAATGAGCAGTTCTTC. Protein sequence: CASSLLAGVSYNEQFF.

This sequence joins TRBV5-6 and TRBJ1-3; weak D call: TRBD1 (6 bases). CDR3 length: 16 residues. Trimming cost V 5 bases and J 0 bases, with 15 bases left between them. Germline CDR1 reads SGHDT; CDR2 reads YYEEEE. CDR3 sequence reads: CASRRQGTSSGNTIYF. In nucleotides, the CDR3 is TGTGCCAGCAGACGGCAGGGGACCAGCTCTGGAAACACCATATATTTT. Using reference TRBV5-6 and TRBJ1-3 for the parts outside the CDR3, the full variable domain is DAGVTQSPTHLIKTRGQQVTLRCSPKSGHDTVSWYQQALGQGPQFIFQYYEEEERQRGNFPDRFSGHQFPNYSSELNVNALLLGDSALYLCASRRQGTSSGNTIYFGEGSWLTVV.

The rearrangement joins TRBV11-2 to TRBJ2-2; TRBD2 aligns across 10 bases. V lost 6 bases, J lost 5 bases, and 15 bases stayed unmatched. This CDR3 is built from 18 residues. Germline-derived CDR1 and CDR2 are SGHAT and FQNNGV. CDR3 sequence: CASRRGASGSVKTGELFF. In DNA, the CDR3 is TGTGCCAGCAGGAGAGGGGCTAGCGGGAGCGTAAAGACCGGGGAGCTGTTTTTT.

The chain carries TRBV7-9 and TRBJ2-3; no reliable D call. The germline gives CDR1 SEHNR, CDR2 FQNEAQ (reference sequence). V was cut by 9 bases and J by 0 bases, with 10 bases left in between. The CDR3 covers 13 residues. The CDR3 DNA sequence: TGTGCCAGGATCCCGTTAAGCACAGATACGCAGTATTTT. As protein: CARIPLSTDTQYF.

This clone has a count of ten or more. The CDR3 protein is CASSLGGSGNSPLHF. Here the CDR3 DNA reads TGTGCCAGTAGCCTGGGGGGTTCTGGGAATTCACCCCTCCACTTT. The chain employs TRBV19 and TRBJ1-6; maybe TRBD1 (5 bases). The CDR3 contains 15 residues. CDR1 and CDR2 (germline): LNHDA, SQIVND (reference sequence). The V and J ends lost 6 bases and 7 bases respectively, with 16 bases between them. Supplemented by reference TRBV19 and TRBJ1-6, the full variable domain reads DGGITQSPKYLFRKEGQNVTLSCEQNLNHDAMYWYRQDPGQGLRLIYYSQIVNDFQKGDIAEGYSVSREKKESFPLTVTSAQKNPTAFYLCASSLGGSGNSPLHFGNGTRLTVT.

There are a few counts of this clone. V gene TRBV19 combines with J gene TRBJ2-4; 9 bases line up with TRBD2. This CDR3 comprises 15 residues. Germline loops: CDR1 LNHDA, CDR2 SQIVND (reference sequence). V lost 2 bases and J lost 7; bases outside the gene matches: 6. The CDR3 spells CASSISGGGANIQYF. The CDR3 region has the DNA TGTGCCAGTAGTATAAGTGGCGGGGGGGCGAACATTCAGTACTTC.